The 30 T cell receptor beta chains below were found in one sample sequenced in a study of shared clonotypes between healthy human individuals. The table came from immunoSEQ multiplex PCR; TCRdb's copy has only in-frame clones and leaves some out. The sample lists some 2.4 million clones; 93% were seen once. Sequencing was performed on naive CD4+ T cells from PBMCs. Subset: CD45RA+ positively selected. Receptors originate from a man aged 18 to 30 in good health. Some clones in this sample may be carry-over from other donors' samples.

The count of this clone is one. In the same sample, other DNA sequences code for this CDR3. The chain combines TRBV6-5 with TRBJ2-7; TRBD1 aligns across 8 bases. This CDR3 spans 13 amino acids. Looked up from germline, CDR1 is MNHEY and CDR2 is SVGAGI. V lost 6 bases, J lost 4 bases, and 5 bases stayed unmatched. CDR3 amino acids: CASRRQGPYEQYF. The DNA for the CDR3 is TGTGCCAGCAGACGACAGGGGCCTTACGAGCAGTACTTC.

This clone has just one count. V gene TRBV28 combines with J gene TRBJ2-1; 8 nucleotides agree with TRBD2. Germline-derived CDR1 and CDR2 are MDHEN and SYDVKM. J lost 8 bases, V lost 2 bases, and 8 bases had no gene match. The CDR3 length is 15 residues. The CDR3 region has the DNA TGTGCCAGCAGTTTAACGGGAGGGCCCTCGTATGAGCAGTTCTTC. Translating gives CASSLTGGPSYEQFF.

The rearrangement links TRBV28 to TRBJ1-1; D is uncertain. Between the trimmed V and J ends, which lost 2 bases and 7 bases, there was a span of 8 bases. CDR1 is MDHEN, CDR2 SYDVKM, per germline. The length of the CDR3 is 12 residues. The CDR3 DNA sequence: TGTGCCAGCAGTTTAGGAGGGCTTGAAGCTTTCTTT. Amino acid sequence: CASSLGGLEAFF.

About this clone: Because the CDR3's place on the DNA is in doubt, the DNA is left out and the CDR3 is given as listed by TCRdb. The genes are TRBV6-5 and TRBJ1-6; whether TRBD1, the table's D call, matches the DNA was not checked. The CDR3 spans 12 amino acids, including both terminal residues. Germline-derived CDR1 and CDR2 are MNHEY and SVGAGI. CDR3: CASSSSTAPLHF.

V and J are TRBV29-1 and TRBJ1-2; a weak D match, TRBD1 (5 bases). Germline CDR1 is SQVTM and CDR2 is ANQGSEA. V shed 5 bases and J shed 3 bases, with 10 bases lying between them. The length of the CDR3 is 12 residues. The DNA for the CDR3 is TGCAGCGTTCGGGACGGAGACTATGGCTACACCTTC. Its protein product is CSVRDGDYGYTF.

This clone has just one count. This rearrangement joins TRBV7-9 to TRBJ2-3; D assignment may be TRBD1 or TRBD2 (5 bases each). Trimming removed 1 base from V and 2 bases from J, with 13 bases in between. Germline V gene sequence: CDR1 SEHNR, CDR2 FQNEAQ (reference sequence). This CDR3 has 16 amino acids. The CDR3 is CASSLGGSEYTDTQYF. DNA for the CDR3: TGTGCCAGCAGCTTAGGGGGGTCAGAATACACAGATACGCAGTATTTT.

This clone was seen only a few times. The chain has TRBV25-1 and TRBJ1-2; D uncertain. The V gene lost 2 bases and the J gene lost 7 bases, with 11 bases spanning the gap. Germline V gives CDR1 MGHDK, CDR2 SYGVNS. The CDR3 runs to 13 residues. The CDR3 here is CASSERAGLGYTF. CDR3 DNA sequence: TGTGCCAGCAGTGAAAGGGCAGGACTTGGCTACACCTTC.

The J gene is TRBJ2-7, the V gene TRBV27; 7 bases agree with TRBD1. Germline V gene lookup returns CDR1 MNHEY and CDR2 SMNVEV (reference sequence). There are 14 residues in the CDR3. With 0 bases clipped from V and 3 bases from J, the junction kept 2 bases outside the gene matches. The CDR3 nucleotides are TGTGCCAGCAGTTTATCCGGGACAGTCTACGAGCAGTACTTC. Protein product: CASSLSGTVYEQYF.

The chain has TRBV7-9 and TRBJ2-3; D is unresolved. Germline CDR1 SEHNR, CDR2 FQNEAQ (reference sequence). Trimming took off 3 bases at V and 3 bases at J, with 13 bases between the two ends. The CDR3 loop spans 15 amino acids. The CDR3 DNA sequence: TGTGCCAGCAGCTTTTCTCGGTCACTTACAGATACGCAGTATTTT. Translating gives CASSFSRSLTDTQYF.

The rearrangement links TRBV5-1 to TRBJ2-1; no reliable D call. The V gene lost 0 bases and the J gene lost 9 bases, with 13 bases spanning the gap. This CDR3 is built from 14 residues. CDR1 is SGHRS, CDR2 YFSETQ, per germline. The CDR3 sequence: CASSLENPVGEQFF. CDR3 nucleotides: TGCGCCAGCAGCTTGGAAAACCCCGTGGGTGAGCAGTTCTTC.

The chain employs TRBV4-1 and TRBJ2-3, with 10 nucleotides matching TRBD2. The V segment lost 3 bases and the J segment 6 bases; nucleotides outside the gene matches: 18. Germline V gives CDR1 MGHRA, CDR2 YSYEKL. The CDR3 runs to 19 residues. CDR3 nucleotides: TGCGCCAGCAGCCACCTCTTGTGGACTAGCGGAGGGGGAGAGGATACGCAGTATTTT. As protein: CASSHLLWTSGGGEDTQYF.

This chain joins TRBV29-1 and TRBJ2-5; D might be TRBD2 (6 bases). The length of the CDR3 is 13 residues. Per the germline V gene, CDR1 is SQVTM and CDR2 is ANQGSEA. V lost 4 bases, J lost 5 bases, and 14 bases lay in between. CDR3 region: CSVGRERGETQYF. The CDR3 DNA reads TGCAGCGTTGGACGGGAGAGGGGTGAGACCCAGTACTTC. Using reference TRBV29-1 and TRBJ2-5 for the parts outside the CDR3, the full variable domain is SAVISQKPSRDICQRGTSLTIQCQVDSQVTMMFWYRQQPGQSLTLIATANQGSEATYESGFVIDKFPISRPNLTFSTLTVSNMSPEDSSIYLCSVGRERGETQYFGPGTRLLVL.

V is TRBV29-1 and J is TRBJ1-6; 7 bases align to TRBD1. CDR1 and CDR2 from the germline V gene are SQVTM and ANQGSEA. The V and J ends lost 3 bases and 8 bases, in that order; junction bases with no gene match: 4. CDR3 length equals 13 residues. CDR3 sequence (DNA): TGCAGCGTTGAGGTCGGGACAGATTCACCCCTCCACTTT. Protein sequence: CSVEVGTDSPLHF.

The chain joins TRBV10-3 to TRBJ1-6, with TRBD1 matching 9 bases. Germline CDR1 is ENHRY and CDR2 is SYGVKD. The length of the CDR3 is 12 residues. V was pared by 11 bases and J by 10 bases, with 6 bases of the junction left unmatched. In DNA form, the CDR3 reads TGTGCCGCACAGGGGGCAGGCTCACCCCTCCACTTT. It translates to CAAQGAGSPLHF.

This clone was recorded only once. The J gene is TRBJ2-1, the V gene TRBV2; perhaps TRBD2 as D (6 bases). Germline assignment: CDR1 SNHLY and CDR2 FYNNEI. V dropped 4 bases and J dropped 9 bases, with 16 bases sitting between them. The CDR3 is made up of 14 amino acids. In DNA, the CDR3 is TGTGCCAGCAGTGCTGAGGGAGGTTACGGTGAGCAGTTCTTC. It specifies CASSAEGGYGEQFF.

This clone has just a few counts. The chain combines TRBV7-3 with TRBJ1-1; D might be TRBD1 (5 bases). The CDR3 is made up of 12 amino acids. The germline gives CDR1 SGHTA, CDR2 FQGTGA. V was cut by 4 bases and J by 11 bases, with 14 bases left in between. The CDR3 protein is CASSSPPGPAFF. The CDR3 nucleotides read TGTGCCAGCAGCTCTCCGCCGGGGCCGGCTTTCTTT.

The rearrangement joins TRBV28 to TRBJ1-2; no firm D call. V gave up 8 bases and J gave up 2 bases, with 24 bases separating them. The CDR3 sequence is 17 residues long. CDR1 is MDHEN, CDR2 SYDVKM, per germline. CDR3 coding DNA: TGTGCCAGCTTTCCATCGTGGCCAGCCGTGGGGAACTATGGCTACACCTTC. Protein sequence: CASFPSWPAVGNYGYTF.

This clone showed up just once. The V and J genes are TRBV6-6 and TRBJ2-7; 7 bases fit TRBD1. Germline V gene data show CDR1 as MNHNY and CDR2 as SVGAGI (reference sequence). CDR3 length: 14 amino acids. Trimming cost V 6 bases and J 3 bases; bases outside gene matches: 8. CDR3 in amino acids: CASSRRQGNYEQYF. The CDR3 DNA follows: TGTGCCAGCAGCCGACGACAGGGAAACTACGAGCAGTACTTC.

This chain links TRBV7-9 with TRBJ2-1; tentative D call: TRBD1 (6 bases). Trimming left V 1 base short and J 0 bases short, with 13 bases between. Per germline, CDR1 SEHNR and CDR2 FQNEAQ (reference sequence). This CDR3 comprises 17 residues. The CDR3 region is CASSLVGTISSYNEQFF. In DNA form, the CDR3 reads TGTGCCAGCAGCTTAGTAGGGACAATCTCCTCCTACAATGAGCAGTTCTTC.

The chain combines TRBV9 with TRBJ2-3, with TRBD2 matching 7 bases. The CDR3 is made up of 14 amino acids. Germline trimming cut 6 bases from V and 4 bases from J; bases unmatched to any gene: 8. CDR1 is SGDLS and CDR2 is YYNGEE in the germline V gene. The CDR3 spells CASNQGGSSDTQYF. Written as DNA, the CDR3 is TGTGCCAGCAACCAGGGCGGGAGTTCAGATACGCAGTATTTT. Variable domain in full (rest from reference TRBV9 and TRBJ2-3): DSGVTQTPKHLITATGQRVTLRCSPRSGDLSVYWYQQSLDQGLQFLIQYYNGEERAKGNILERFSAQQFPDLHSELNLSSLELGDSALYFCASNQGGSSDTQYFGPGTRLTVL.

The J gene is TRBJ1-1, the V gene TRBV5-6, with D uncertain. CDR1 is SGHDT and CDR2 is YYEEEE in the germline V gene. There are 13 residues in the CDR3. Trimming took 2 bases from V and 6 from J, leaving 11 bases between them. In nucleotides, the CDR3 is TGTGCCAGCAGCTTAAAACCTGGGTCTGAAGCTTTCTTT. It specifies CASSLKPGSEAFF.

The J gene is TRBJ2-3, the V gene TRBV2, with a tentative D call TRBD1 (6 bases). This CDR3 region has 15 residues. Germline values: CDR1 SNHLY, CDR2 FYNNEI. Deletions cut 4 bases from V and 5 bases from J, with 16 bases between. The CDR3 sequence is CASSGGRRPGDTQYF. CDR3 DNA sequence: TGTGCCAGCAGTGGGGGGCGCAGGCCCGGAGATACGCAGTATTTT.

This sequence joins TRBV28 and TRBJ1-6; D gene uncertain. The CDR3 spans 13 residues. Between the trimmed V and J ends, which lost 6 bases and 10 bases, there was a span of 13 bases. Germline lookup yields CDR1 MDHEN and CDR2 SYDVKM. The CDR3 is CASRSPLGSPLHF. DNA for the CDR3: TGTGCCAGCAGGTCCCCCTTAGGGTCACCCCTCCACTTT.

The chain employs TRBV27 and TRBJ1-2; no clear D gene. CDR1 and CDR2 (germline): MNHEY, SMNVEV (reference sequence). The CDR3 spans 13 residues. Between the trimmed V and J ends, which lost 6 bases and 2 bases, there was a span of 10 bases. DNA for the CDR3: TGTGCCAGCAGGGCAAACCAAAACTATGGCTACACCTTC. Its translation: CASRANQNYGYTF.

This clone has just one count. The rearrangement links TRBV6-6 to TRBJ1-2; possibly TRBD1 for D (5 bases). CDR1 MNHNY and CDR2 SVGAGI come from the germline V gene (reference sequence). The CDR3 consists of 13 residues. Trimming removed 0 bases at V and 8 bases at J, with 10 bases between. The CDR3 DNA reads TGTGCCAGCAGTTACTCGGGGGTTCGAGGCTACACCTTC. It specifies CASSYSGVRGYTF.

The chain has TRBV6-5 and TRBJ2-1; TRBD2 might be the D (6 bases). The CDR3 is 15 amino acids. Between the trimmed V and J ends, which lost 2 bases and 5 bases, there was a span of 13 bases. Germline CDR1 is MNHEY and CDR2 is SVGAGI. CDR3 nucleotides: TGTGCCAGCAGTTACCCGCTAGCGAAAGACAATGAGCAGTTCTTC. Protein product: CASSYPLAKDNEQFF.

Points on this clone: The junction and the germline gene differ at one end; a read error may be behind it. This chain links TRBV16 with TRBJ1-2; D not resolved. The germline V gene encodes CDR1 KGHSY and CDR2 FQNENV. The length of the CDR3 is 12 residues. CDR3 nucleotide sequence: TGTGCCAGCAGCCAATCGGATGTAGCAGTTCCCTTC. Its translation is CASSQSDVAVPF. Full variable domain (outside the CDR3, taken from reference TRBV16 and TRBJ1-2): GEEVAQTPKHLVRGEGQKAKLYCAPIKGHSYVFWYQQVLKNEFKFLISFQNENVFDETGMPKERFSAKCLPNSPCSLEIQATKLEDSAVYFCASSQSDVAVPFGSGTRLTVV.

The rearrangement uses TRBV20-1 and TRBJ2-3; no clear D gene. CDR1 DFQATT and CDR2 SNEGSKA come from the germline V gene (reference sequence). The germline V and J ends were trimmed by 4 bases and 4 bases, with 3 bases remaining between them. The CDR3 is made up of 10 amino acids. CDR3 protein: CSAIPDTQYF. The CDR3 nucleotides read TGCAGTGCTATCCCAGATACGCAGTATTTT.

In its sample, this clone was seen once. The sample holds other DNA sequences that translate to the same CDR3. CDR3 coding DNA: TGCGCCAGCAGCCCCCGCCTGGGTTCCTACGAGCAGTACTTC. Amino acid sequence: CASSPRLGSYEQYF. This chain joins TRBV5-1 and TRBJ2-7; D unclear. This CDR3 has 14 amino acids. V lost 4 bases and J 1 base, leaving 12 bases between the germline ends. The germline CDR1 and CDR2 sequences are SGHRS and YFSETQ. The full variable domain, in which reference TRBV5-1 and TRBJ2-7 provide the parts outside the CDR3, is KAGVTQTPRYLIKTRGQQVTLSCSPISGHRSVSWYQQTPGQGLQFLFEYFSETQRNKGNFPGRFSGRQFSNSRSEMNVSTLELGDSALYLCASSPRLGSYEQYFGPGTRLTVT.

The V gene is TRBV30, the J gene TRBJ2-5; D may correspond to TRBD1 or TRBD2 (5 bases each). CDR3 length equals 14 residues. Between the trimmed V and J ends, which lost 3 bases and 4 bases, there was a span of 15 bases. Germline lookup yields CDR1 GTSNPN and CDR2 SVGIG (reference sequence). The CDR3 sequence is CAWRPWGNRETQYF. Here the CDR3 DNA reads TGTGCCTGGAGACCTTGGGGGAACCGAGAGACCCAGTACTTC.